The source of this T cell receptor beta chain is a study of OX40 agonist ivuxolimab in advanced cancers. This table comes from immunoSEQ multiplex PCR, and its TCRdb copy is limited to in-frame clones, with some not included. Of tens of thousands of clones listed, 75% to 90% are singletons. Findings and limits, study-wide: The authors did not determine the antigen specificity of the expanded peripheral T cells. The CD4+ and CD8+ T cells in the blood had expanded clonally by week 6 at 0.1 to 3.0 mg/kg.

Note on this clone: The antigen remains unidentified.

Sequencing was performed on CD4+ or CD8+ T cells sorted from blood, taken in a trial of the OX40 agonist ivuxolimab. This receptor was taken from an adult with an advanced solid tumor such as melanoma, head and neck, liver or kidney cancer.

CDR3 in amino acids: CASSRGGADQPQHF. The CDR3 DNA sequence: TGTGCCAGCAGCCGAGGGGGCGCGGATCAGCCCCAGCATTTT. This chain links TRBV5-6 with TRBJ1-5, with 7 bases matching TRBD1. The V gene's germline CDR1 is SGHDT and CDR2 YYEEEE. The junction had 6 bases not matched to a gene; V was cut back by 4 bases and J by 5 bases. The CDR3 is 14 amino acids. Supplemented by reference TRBV5-6 and TRBJ1-5, the full variable domain reads DAGVTQSPTHLIKTRGQQVTLRCSPKSGHDTVSWYQQALGQGPQFIFQYYEEEERQRGNFPDRFSGHQFPNYSSELNVNALLLGDSALYLCASSRGGADQPQHFGDGTRLSIL.